These T cell receptor beta chains were read from a single sample in a study of OX40 agonist ivuxolimab in advanced cancers. This table comes from immunoSEQ multiplex PCR, and its TCRdb copy is limited to in-frame clones, with some not included. The sample contains tens of thousands of clones, about nine tenths of which appear only once. The sequenced sample was CD4+ or CD8+ T cells sorted from blood, obtained in a trial of the OX40 agonist ivuxolimab. These receptors came from an adult with an advanced solid tumor such as melanoma, head and neck, liver or kidney cancer. The CDR3 runs from the conserved cysteine through the conserved F or W. A D gene is named only where the DNA matches it firmly. Some rows have no size entry. The others give once, few or many, or a class for an expanded clone.

size	V	D	J	DNA	CDR3
.	TRBV15	.	TRBJ1-5	TGTGCCACCAGCGAGACCAGGGGCGAAGGTCAGCCCCAGCATTTT	CATSETRGEGQPQHF
few	TRBV6-1	.	TRBJ1-5	TGTGCCAGCATCACGCTACAGGGTAATCAGCCCCAGCATTTT	CASITLQGNQPQHF
.	TRBV7-3	TRBD2	TRBJ2-1	TGTGCCAGCAGCTTTGCGGGAGGGTTCCATGAGCAGTTCTTC	CASSFAGGFHEQFF
.	TRBV4-1	TRBD2	TRBJ2-1	TGCGCCAGCAGCCAATCCGGACTAGCAGGGTCGGATGAGCAGTTCTTC	CASSQSGLAGSDEQFF
once	TRBV7-8	TRBD2	TRBJ2-5	TGTGCCAGCAGCTTAGGGCGGGGGCAAGAGACCCAGTACTTC	CASSLGRGQETQYF
.	TRBV7-9	TRBD2	TRBJ2-5	TGTGCCAGCAGCTTTCCCGCGGGGACTAGCGAATTCCGAGAGACCCAGTACTTC	CASSFPAGTSEFRETQYF
once	TRBV19	TRBD2	TRBJ2-5	TGTGCCAGTAGTTATAGCGGGGGGACCCAAGAGACCCAGTACTTC	CASSYSGGTQETQYF
.	TRBV27	TRBD2	TRBJ2-3	TGTGCCAGCAGTCCTATAGGAGCGGGAGCCACAGATACGCAGTATTTT	CASSPIGAGATDTQYF
.	TRBV9	TRBD1	TRBJ2-7	TGTGCCAGCAGCGTCGGGGACAGGCCCTACGAGCAGTACTTC	CASSVGDRPYEQYF
.	TRBV19	.	TRBJ1-5	TGTGCCAGTAGTATCAGAGGATATAGCAATCAGCCCCAGCATTTT	CASSIRGYSNQPQHF
.	TRBV7-2	.	TRBJ2-3	TGTGCCAGCAGCTTAGCCACAGATACGCAGTATTTT	CASSLATDTQYF
few	TRBV28	.	TRBJ2-3	TGTGCCAGCAGCTACTCCAACCTAGCAGAAGGAGATACGCAGTATTTT	CASSYSNLAEGDTQYF
.	TRBV15	.	TRBJ2-1	TGTGCCACCAGCCTCGGCGGTGAGCAGTTCTTC	CATSLGGEQFF
.	TRBV11-2	.	TRBJ1-1	.	CASSLVGPGSEGFF
.	TRBV11-2	TRBD2	TRBJ2-7	TGTGCCAGCAGCTTAGATTGGCTAGCGGGCCCAATACCCTACGAGCAGTACTTC	CASSLDWLAGPIPYEQYF
.	TRBV28	.	TRBJ2-1	TGTGCCAGCAGCCCGGGGTGGGAGTCTGAGCAGTTCTTC	CASSPGWESEQFF
few	TRBV5-6	.	TRBJ1-1	TGTGCCAGCAGCTATCGAGGGAGCACTGAAGCTTTCTTT	CASSYRGSTEAFF
.	TRBV19	TRBD2	TRBJ2-1	TGTGCCAGTAGTATTCTTGGCGGGAGCTACAATGAGCAGTTCTTC	CASSILGGSYNEQFF
.	TRBV27	TRBD1	TRBJ2-3	TGTGCCAGCAAACCGGGACAGGTGACAGATACGCAGTATTTT	CASKPGQVTDTQYF
.	TRBV29-1	.	TRBJ2-7	TGCAGCGTTGTAGTAGGTTCAGGCGAGCAGTACTTC	CSVVVGSGEQYF
.	TRBV29-1	TRBD2	TRBJ2-7	TGCAGCGTTGAAGCCGTCGACGGGGGGGCCACCTACGAGCAGTACTTC	CSVEAVDGGATYEQYF
.	TRBV11-1	.	TRBJ2-7	TGTGCCAGCAGCTTAGAGGGGACTTTCCTCTACGAGCAGTACTTC	CASSLEGTFLYEQYF
.	TRBV5-6	TRBD1	TRBJ2-1	TGTGCCAGCAGCTTCGTTGGACAGGGGGTCAATGAGCAGTTCTTC	CASSFVGQGVNEQFF
.	TRBV6-1	.	TRBJ1-1	TGTGCCAGCCGGGTGTTGCACACTGAAGCTTTCTTT	CASRVLHTEAFF
.	TRBV7-2	.	TRBJ2-7	TGTGCCAGCAGCTCGAACTCCTACGAGCAGTACTTC	CASSSNSYEQYF
medium-sized	TRBV4-1	.	TRBJ1-1	TGCGCCAGCAGCCAAGATCTGGGGGGGGAAGCTTTCTTT	CASSQDLGGEAFF
once	TRBV19	.	TRBJ2-1	TGTGCCAGTAGCCTCAGGACAGCAACCTACAATGAGCAGTTCTTC	CASSLRTATYNEQFF
.	TRBV19	TRBD1	TRBJ1-1	TGTGCCAGTAGTGGCGACAGGGCTACTGAAGCTTTCTTT	CASSGDRATEAFF
.	TRBV27	.	TRBJ1-1	TGTGCCAGCAGTTTTAAGGGGGGGACTGAAGCTTTCTTT	CASSFKGGTEAFF
once	TRBV14	.	TRBJ2-1	TGTGCCAGCAGCCAAGGGGAAGTGCAGTTCTTC	CASSQGEVQFF
.	TRBV7-2	TRBD2	TRBJ2-7	TGTGCCAGCAGCTTACTTTACGGGACTAGCAGCGAGCAGTACTTC	CASSLLYGTSSEQYF
.	TRBV27	.	TRBJ2-1	TGTGCCAGCAGTTTTGGCGGGGATTACAATGAGCAGTTCTTC	CASSFGGDYNEQFF